This is a list of T cell receptor beta chains from one sample in a study of blood T cell repertoires in COVID-19. Data came from immunoSEQ multiplex PCR; TCRdb stores just in-frame clones and leaves some out. The sample consists of about 190,000 clones, 70% to 85% of them appearing once. Sequencing was carried out using PBMCs or T cells enriched from blood (not recorded which). These receptors originate from a woman in her twenties or thirties who had recovered from COVID-19. Each CDR3 is given with its conserved first and last residue. The D gene is left open where the match is weak. Clone size is given for some rows only: seen once, a few or many times, or a class if the clone is expanded.

>TRBV9|.|TRBJ1-4|.
TGTGCCAGCAGCGTTTTGGGGCAGGCGAATGAAAAACTGTTTTTT
CASSVLGQANEKLFF
>TRBV5-1|.|TRBJ1-3|.
TGCGCCAGCAGCTTGGACAGGCTGGACTCTGGAAACACCATATATTTT
CASSLDRLDSGNTIYF
>TRBV10-3|.|TRBJ2-1|.
TGTGCCATCAGTGAGCCGTCAGTCAATGAGCAGTTCTTC
CAISEPSVNEQFF
>TRBV9|.|TRBJ2-3|TRBD2
TGTGCCAGCAGCCCCCGGCGGGGAGGGCTTGCTCCTGATACGCAGTATTTT
CASSPRRGGLAPDTQYF
>TRBV5-1|.|TRBJ2-1|.
TGCGCCAGCAGGCCCGACAATTACAATGAGCAGTTCTTC
CASRPDNYNEQFF
>TRBV9|.|TRBJ2-2|TRBD1
TGTGCCAGCAGCCCTCAACAGGGGGCCGGGGAGCTGTTTTTT
CASSPQQGAGELFF
>TRBV11-2|.|TRBJ1-1|.
TGTGCCAGCAGCTTAGACGGGCGAACGGCGGGCACTGAAGCTTTCTTT
CASSLDGRTAGTEAFF
>TRBV2|.|TRBJ1-1|.
TGTGCCAGCACAGTGAACACTGAAGCTTTCTTT
CASTVNTEAFF
>TRBV7-6|.|TRBJ2-3|TRBD1
TGTGCCAGCAGCTCATCGGGACAGGGAACAGATACGCAGTATTTT
CASSSSGQGTDTQYF
>TRBV11-2|.|TRBJ2-1|TRBD2
TGTGCCAGCAGCTTAGTAAGCGGGGGGACTTACAATGAGCAGTTCTTC
CASSLVSGGTYNEQFF
>TRBV29-1|.|TRBJ1-6|.
TGCAGCGTTGGAGGGGGGGGTTCACCCCTCCACTTT
CSVGGGGSPLHF
>TRBV5-4|.|TRBJ1-1|TRBD1
TGTGCCAGCAGCTCTTTTCCGGGACAGGGGGCATCGGGGAACCCTGAAGCTTTCTTT
CASSSFPGQGASGNPEAFF
>TRBV6-6|few|TRBJ2-3|.
TGTGCCAGCAGTCCGCCTAGCTTTCGGGGCACAGATACGCAGTATTTT
CASSPPSFRGTDTQYF
>TRBV18|.|TRBJ2-3|.
TGTGCCAGCTCACCCCGGGGGGATACGCAGTATTTT
CASSPRGDTQYF
>TRBV5-1|.|TRBJ2-5|TRBD2
TGCGCCAGCAGCTTCGGGACTAGCGGGGGAACCCGGGAGACCCAGTACTTC
CASSFGTSGGTRETQYF
>TRBV24-1|.|TRBJ2-1|TRBD1
TGTGCCCCTCCTCCGGGACAGGGAGGCAATGAGCAGTTCTTC
CAPPPGQGGNEQFF